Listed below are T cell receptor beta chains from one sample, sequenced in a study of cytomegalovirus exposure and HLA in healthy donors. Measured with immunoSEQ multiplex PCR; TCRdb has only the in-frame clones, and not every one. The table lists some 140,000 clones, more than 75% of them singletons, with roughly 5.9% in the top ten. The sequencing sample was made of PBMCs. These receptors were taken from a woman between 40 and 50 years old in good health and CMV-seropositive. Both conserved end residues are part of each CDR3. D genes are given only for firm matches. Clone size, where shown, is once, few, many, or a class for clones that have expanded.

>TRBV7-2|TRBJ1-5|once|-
CASSLEGGQPQHF
TGTGCCAGCAGCTTGGAGGGCGGTCAGCCCCAGCATTTT
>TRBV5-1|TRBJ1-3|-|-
CASSLAGNTIYF
TGCGCCAGCAGCTTGGCAGGAAACACCATATATTTT
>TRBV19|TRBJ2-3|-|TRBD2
CASSIQSAGVTDTQYF
TGTGCCAGTAGTATACAATCCGCGGGGGTCACAGATACGCAGTATTTT
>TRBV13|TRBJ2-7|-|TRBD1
CASSLRGQGSHEQYF
TGTGCCAGCAGCTTACGGGGACAGGGGAGCCACGAGCAGTACTTC
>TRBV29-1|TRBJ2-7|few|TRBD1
CSVGQGEYEQYF
TGCAGCGTAGGACAGGGAGAATACGAGCAGTACTTC
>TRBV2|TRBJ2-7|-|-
CASSDISYEQYF
TGTGCCAGCAGTGACATCTCCTACGAGCAGTACTTC
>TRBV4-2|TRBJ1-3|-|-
CASSQETGYGNTIYF
TGTGCCAGCAGCCAAGAAACAGGGTACGGAAACACCATATATTTT
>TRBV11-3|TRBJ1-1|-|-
CASSLRGGMNTEAFF
TGTGCCAGCAGCTTGAGGGGGGGGATGAACACTGAAGCTTTCTTT
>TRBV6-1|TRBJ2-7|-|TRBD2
CASNPLAGDSYEQYF
TGTGCCAGCAACCCCCTAGCGGGAGACTCCTACGAGCAGTACTTC
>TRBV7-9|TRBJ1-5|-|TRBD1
CASSPSDRGNQPQHF
TGTGCCAGCAGCCCCTCGGACAGGGGGAATCAGCCCCAGCATTTT
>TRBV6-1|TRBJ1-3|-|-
CASSEAAGLEGLGNTIYF
TGTGCCAGCAGTGAAGCGGCGGGGCTAGAAGGTCTCGGAAACACCATATATTTT
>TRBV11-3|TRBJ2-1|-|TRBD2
CASSFSGTSGGEQFF
TGTGCCAGCAGCTTCTCCGGGACTAGCGGGGGTGAGCAGTTCTTC
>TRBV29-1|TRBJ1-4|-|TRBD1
CSVTGAANEKLFF
TGCAGCGTTACAGGGGCAGCTAATGAAAAACTGTTTTTT
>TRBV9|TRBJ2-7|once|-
CASSGGGEQYF
TGTGCCAGCAGCGGGGGCGGTGAGCAGTACTTC
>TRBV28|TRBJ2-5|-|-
CASTVALSKTQYF
TGTGCCAGCACCGTTGCGTTGAGCAAGACCCAGTACTTC
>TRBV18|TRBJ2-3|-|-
CASSPTSTDTQYF
TGTGCTAGCTCACCTACTAGCACAGATACGCAGTATTTT
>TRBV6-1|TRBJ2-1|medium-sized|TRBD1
CASSGSGGSHNEQFF
TGTGCCAGCAGTGGGTCAGGGGGCAGCCACAATGAGCAGTTCTTC
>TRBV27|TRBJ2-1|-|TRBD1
CASSRSQGRRTNNEQFF
TGTGCCAGCAGTCGATCACAGGGGAGACGCACAAACAATGAGCAGTTCTTC
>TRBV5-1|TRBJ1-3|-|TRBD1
CASSLETGNSGNTIYF
TGCGCCAGCAGCTTGGAGACAGGGAACTCTGGAAACACCATATATTTT
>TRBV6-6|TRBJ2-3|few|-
CASSLFGDTQYF
TGTGCCAGCAGCCTATTTGGAGATACGCAGTATTTT
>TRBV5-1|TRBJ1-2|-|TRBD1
CASSFGTGGLYGYTF
TGCGCCAGCAGCTTCGGGACAGGGGGCCTCTATGGCTACACCTTC
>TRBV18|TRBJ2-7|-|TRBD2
CASSREGLADSLEQYF
TGTGCCAGCTCCCGGGAGGGACTAGCGGACAGCTTGGAGCAGTACTTC
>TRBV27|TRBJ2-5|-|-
CASSLRTNQETQYF
TGTGCCAGCAGTTTAAGGACTAACCAAGAGACCCAGTACTTC
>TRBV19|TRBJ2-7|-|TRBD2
CASSTPSAGPYEQYF
TGTGCCAGTAGTACTCCATCAGCGGGACCGTACGAGCAGTACTTC
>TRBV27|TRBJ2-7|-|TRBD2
CASSLDPSGRSEYEQYF
TGTGCCAGCAGTTTAGATCCTAGCGGGAGGAGCGAATACGAGCAGTACTTC
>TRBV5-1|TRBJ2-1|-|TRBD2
CASSLYPGLAGENEQFF
TGCGCCAGCAGCTTGTATCCGGGACTAGCGGGAGAGAATGAGCAGTTCTTC
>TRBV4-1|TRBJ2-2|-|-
CASTPEKRYTGELFF
TGCGCCAGCACCCCCGAGAAACGGTACACCGGGGAGCTGTTTTTT
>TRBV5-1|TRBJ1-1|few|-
CASSSKNTEAFF
TGCGCCAGCAGCTCAAAGAACACTGAAGCTTTCTTT
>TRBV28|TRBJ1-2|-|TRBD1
CASSRGGTGAGYTF
TGTGCCAGCAGTCGCGGCGGGACAGGGGCAGGCTACACCTTC
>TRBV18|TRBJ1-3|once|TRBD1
CASSPRETGASSGNTIYF
TGTGCCAGCTCACCACGGGAGACAGGGGCTAGCTCTGGAAACACCATATATTTT
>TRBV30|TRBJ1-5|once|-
CAWRSGGATKPQHF
TGTGCCTGGAGGTCAGGCGGGGCGACCAAGCCCCAGCATTTT